The 11 T cell receptor beta chains presented below share a single source sample, sequenced in a study of cytomegalovirus exposure and HLA in healthy donors. Sequencing used immunoSEQ multiplex PCR; TCRdb keeps in-frame clones, though not all of them. Of approximately 150,000 clones listed, 85% to 90% are singletons. Material: PBMCs. Source of these receptors: a woman younger than 30 in good health and CMV-seropositive.

This clone was detected only once. The chain joins TRBV27 to TRBJ2-1; TRBD1 matches at 7 bases. The germline CDR1 and CDR2 sequences are MNHEY and SMNVEV (reference sequence). Trimming at V came to 4 bases and at J to 6 bases, leaving 12 bases not matched to a gene. The CDR3 sequence is 16 residues long. CDR3 nucleotides: TGTGCCAGCAGTTGGGGAGTGGGCAGGGGGTTCAATGAGCAGTTCTTC. It translates to CASSWGVGRGFNEQFF.

The chain joins TRBV19 to TRBJ1-2; 7 nucleotides line up with TRBD1. J gave up 0 bases and V 5 bases, and 6 bases lay outside the gene matches. The germline CDR1 and CDR2 sequences are LNHDA and SQIVND (reference sequence). This CDR3 is built from 15 residues. The chain's CDR3 is CASSFLGQSNYGYTF. CDR3 DNA: TGTGCCAGTAGTTTCCTGGGACAGTCTAACTATGGCTACACCTTC.

This clone has a handful of counts. This chain links TRBV5-1 with TRBJ1-5, with 8 bases aligning to TRBD1. With V trimmed by 4 bases and J by 7 bases, 7 bases remained unmatched. Germline assignment: CDR1 SGHRS and CDR2 YFSETQ. The CDR3 totals 14 residues. CDR3 protein: CASSPGQGGQPQHF. Here the CDR3 DNA reads TGCGCCAGCAGCCCCGGACAGGGTGGACAGCCCCAGCATTTT.

V and J are TRBV5-1 and TRBJ2-1; 7 bases agree with TRBD1. The CDR3 spans 15 residues. CDR1 and CDR2 from the germline V gene are SGHRS and YFSETQ. After removal of 0 bases from V and 5 bases from J, the junction contained 5 bases not matched to a gene. CDR3 sequence reads: CASSLAGQAHNEQFF. CDR3 nucleotides: TGCGCCAGCAGCTTGGCTGGACAGGCCCACAATGAGCAGTTCTTC.

This clone has a single count. The chain uses TRBV28 and TRBJ2-7; D is unclear. The germline V and J ends were trimmed by 8 bases and 5 bases, with 13 bases remaining between them. The germline V gene has CDR1 MDHEN and CDR2 SYDVKM. The CDR3 contains 12 residues. CDR3 amino acids: CASRAWSHEQYF. The CDR3 coding sequence is TGTGCCAGCCGTGCGTGGAGCCACGAGCAGTACTTC.

This clone was counted once. This rearrangement joins TRBV7-9 to TRBJ1-1; TRBD1 matches 8 bases. This CDR3 has 14 amino acids. Germline CDR1 reads SEHNR; CDR2 reads FQNEAQ (reference sequence). With 5 bases clipped from V and 5 bases from J, the junction kept 7 bases outside the gene matches. This CDR3 reads CASSPGQGGTEAFF. The CDR3 DNA follows: TGTGCCAGCAGCCCCGGACAGGGAGGAACTGAAGCTTTCTTT.

The sample holds one count of this clone. The genes are TRBV28 and TRBJ2-7; 8 bases match TRBD1. The CDR3 has 15 residues. Germline CDR1 is MDHEN and CDR2 is SYDVKM. J lost 7 bases, V lost 4 bases, and 12 bases had no gene match. As DNA, the CDR3 is TGTGCCAGCAGTTCCCCCGGGACAGGATCTCGGGAGCAGTACTTC. Encoded protein: CASSSPGTGSREQYF.

The V and J genes are TRBV27 and TRBJ2-1, with 10 bases matching TRBD2. Germline V gene data show CDR1 as MNHEY and CDR2 as SMNVEV (reference sequence). Trimming took 6 bases from V and 4 from J; bases not matched to a gene: 3. This CDR3 region has 14 residues. In DNA, the CDR3 is TGTGCCAGCAGAGGAGCGGGAGGGTACAATGAGCAGTTCTTC. It specifies CASRGAGGYNEQFF.

Written as DNA, the CDR3 is TGTGCCAGCACCTCCCTGGGGACTAGCGCGTACAATGAGCAGTTCTTC. Translation: CASTSLGTSAYNEQFF. The chain combines TRBV9 with TRBJ2-1; 10 bases match TRBD2. Germline V gene lookup returns CDR1 SGDLS and CDR2 YYNGEE. The CDR3 is 16 amino acids. V lost 6 bases and J lost 4; bases outside the gene matches: 10.

The chain is built from TRBV6-1 and TRBJ2-3; 7 bases map to TRBD2. J gave up 0 bases and V 6 bases, and 6 bases lay outside the gene matches. CDR3 size: 15 residues. Germline loops: CDR1 MNHNS, CDR2 SASEGT. In DNA form, the CDR3 reads TGTGCCAGCAGACGATCTAGCGGTAGCACAGATACGCAGTATTTT. Protein sequence: CASRRSSGSTDTQYF.

This rearrangement joins TRBV10-3 to TRBJ1-1; TRBD1 matches 7 bases. J gave up 3 bases and V 5 bases, and 9 bases lay outside the gene matches. The length of the CDR3 is 15 residues. Germline CDR1 and CDR2: ENHRY and SYGVKD. The CDR3 here is CAISINRGPYTEAFF. DNA for the CDR3: TGTGCCATCAGTATAAACAGGGGCCCGTACACTGAAGCTTTCTTT.